The rows below give T cell receptor beta chains drawn from one sample of a study of tumor T cells in aggressive B-cell lymphoma. TCRdb keeps only in-frame clones here, not all; method: immunoSEQ multiplex PCR. In the table there are 3,000 or so clones, approximately 89% of which are singletons. Sample: tumor tissue. The source of these receptors is an adult with diffuse large B cell lymphoma. Both conserved end residues are part of each CDR3. D genes are given only for firm matches. Expanded clones get a size class; other rows say once, few or many, or leave the size out.

TRBV19	TRBJ2-7	once	-	CASSTTGTSSYEQYF	TGTGCCAGTAGTACTACCGGGACATCCAGCTACGAGCAGTACTTC
TRBV11-3	TRBJ1-1	-	-	CASSQTEGRNTEAFF	TGTGCCAGCAGCCAAACAGAGGGAAGGAACACTGAAGCTTTCTTT
TRBV9	TRBJ2-4	few	TRBD1	CASSVRRDRQPSPAKNIQYF	TGTGCCAGCAGCGTAAGAAGGGACAGGCAGCCCTCCCCTGCCAAAAACATTCAGTACTTC
TRBV18	TRBJ1-1	-	-	CASSPLEVTEAFF	TGTGCCAGCTCACCACTCGAGGTCACTGAAGCTTTCTTT
TRBV27	TRBJ2-2	-	-	CASSLRVTGELFF	TGTGCCAGCAGTTTACGGGTGACCGGGGAGCTGTTTTTT
TRBV29-1	TRBJ2-1	-	-	CSVEEDSQQQFF	TGCAGCGTTGAAGAGGACTCCCAGCAGCAGTTCTTC
TRBV7-6	TRBJ2-5	-	TRBD1	CASSFGTGREETQYF	TGTGCCAGCAGCTTCGGGACAGGGCGAGAAGAGACCCAGTACTTC
TRBV7-8	TRBJ2-3	few	-	CASSLAGTFWGGTQYF	TGTGCCAGCAGCTTAGCAGGGACGTTTTGGGGAGGCACGCAGTATTTT
TRBV5-6	TRBJ1-4	-	-	CASSNRGGEEKLFF	TGTGCCAGCAGCAACCGGGGGGGAGAGGAAAAACTGTTTTTT
TRBV5-1	TRBJ1-5	-	-	CASSLAGRGNQPQHF	TGCGCCAGCAGCTTGGCCGGCCGGGGAAATCAGCCCCAGCATTTT
TRBV11-2	TRBJ2-2	-	TRBD2	CASSPSPGRLLTGELFF	TGTGCCAGCAGCCCAAGTCCCGGGAGGTTGCTCACCGGGGAGCTGTTTTTT
TRBV18	TRBJ2-3	-	TRBD1	CASSPTGEDTQYF	TGTGCCAGCTCACCGACAGGGGAGGATACGCAGTATTTT
TRBV7-2	TRBJ1-3	few	-	CASSTGHSGNTIYF	TGTGCCAGCAGCACAGGCCACTCTGGAAACACCATATATTTT
TRBV9	TRBJ2-3	once	-	CASSLYDTTDTQYF	TGTGCCAGCAGTCTCTACGACACCACAGATACGCAGTATTTT
TRBV2	TRBJ1-5	-	TRBD1	CASTAGQGTNQPQHF	TGTGCCAGCACTGCTGGACAGGGGACCAATCAGCCCCAGCATTTT
TRBV19	TRBJ2-7	few	-	CASSRRRVEAYEQYF	TGTGCCAGCAGCCGGAGGAGGGTGGAAGCTTACGAGCAGTACTTC
TRBV27	TRBJ2-1	-	TRBD1	CASSPGPGQGPNEQFF	TGTGCCAGCAGTCCCGGTCCGGGACAGGGTCCTAATGAGCAGTTCTTC
TRBV7-7	TRBJ2-2	-	TRBD2	CASSPRTSGRTGELFF	TGTGCTAGCAGCCCTAGGACTAGCGGGAGGACCGGGGAGCTGTTTTTT
TRBV4-3	TRBJ1-1	-	-	CASSPQKNTEAFF	TGCGCCAGCAGCCCCCAAAAGAACACTGAAGCTTTCTTT
TRBV28	TRBJ1-5	-	-	CASSTPGLYQPQHF	TGTGCCAGCAGCACCCCAGGACTCTATCAGCCCCAGCATTTT
TRBV30	TRBJ1-2	-	TRBD1	CAWSTDETGGTGYTF	TGTGCCTGGAGTACAGACGAGACAGGGGGCACTGGCTACACCTTC
TRBV19	TRBJ1-2	-	TRBD1	CATRTGGAGYGYTF	TGTGCCACAAGGACAGGGGGCGCCGGCTATGGCTACACCTTC
TRBV19	TRBJ2-2	-	TRBD1	CASSMDRGPGELFF	TGTGCCAGTAGTATGGACAGGGGGCCCGGGGAGCTGTTTTTT
TRBV25-1	TRBJ1-6	-	-	CSSRKGEAYNSPLHF	TGTTCCAGCAGGAAGGGGGAAGCCTATAATTCACCCCTCCACTTT
TRBV16	TRBJ2-1	-	-	CASSQGSGEQFF	TGTGCCAGCAGCCAGGGTTCAGGGGAGCAGTTCTTC
TRBV19	TRBJ2-7	-	-	CASSTTGTSSYEQYF	TGTGCCAGTAGTACTACCGGGACATCCAGCTACGAGCAGTACTTC
TRBV11-3	TRBJ2-1	-	-	CASSLEERGSNEQFF	TGTGCCAGCAGCTTAGAGGAAAGGGGCAGCAATGAGCAGTTCTTC
TRBV6-6	TRBJ2-3	-	-	CASSYRGSSPDTQYF	TGTGCCAGCAGTTACAGAGGGAGTAGTCCAGATACGCAGTATTTT
TRBV9	TRBJ2-3	-	TRBD1	CASSNAGGETTDTQYF	TGTGCCAGCAGCAACGCAGGGGGCGAAACCACAGATACGCAGTATTTT
TRBV7-9	TRBJ2-5	few	-	CASSLAGPLQETQYF	TGTGCCAGCAGCTTAGCGGGGCCCCTCCAAGAGACCCAGTACTTC
TRBV28	TRBJ1-5	-	-	CASSSPGEPQHF	TGTGCCAGCAGTTCCCCGGGGGAGCCCCAGCATTTT
TRBV5-8	TRBJ2-1	-	TRBD2	CASSLEGLADEQFF	TGTGCCAGCAGCTTGGAGGGACTAGCCGATGAGCAGTTCTTC
TRBV29-1	TRBJ2-7	-	-	CSVVEGASYEQYF	TGCAGCGTTGTAGAGGGAGCGTCCTATGAGCAGTACTTC
TRBV7-8	TRBJ1-1	-	-	CASSQLTGNTEAFF	TGTGCCAGCAGCCAACTGACAGGGAACACTGAAGCTTTCTTT
TRBV6-1	TRBJ2-1	-	-	CASSVGANNEQFF	TGTGCCAGCAGTGTGGGCGCAAACAATGAGCAGTTCTTC
TRBV11-2	TRBJ2-1	-	-	CASSLDPGESEQFF	TGTGCCAGCAGCTTAGATCCGGGGGAGAGTGAGCAGTTCTTC
TRBV19	TRBJ2-7	-	TRBD2	CASSISETSGVPYEQYF	TGTGCCAGTAGTATATCGGAGACTAGCGGGGTACCCTACGAGCAGTACTTC
TRBV7-9	TRBJ2-5	-	-	CASSLARVASGETQYF	TGTGCCAGCAGCTTAGCGCGGGTCGCATCCGGGGAGACCCAGTACTTC
TRBV18	TRBJ1-1	-	-	CASSPGQNTEAFF	TGTGCCAGCTCACCAGGACAGAACACTGAAGCTTTCTTT
TRBV6-6	TRBJ1-1	-	TRBD1	CAGQGGYNTEAFF	TGTGCCGGACAGGGGGGATACAACACTGAAGCTTTCTTT
TRBV6-6	TRBJ2-7	-	TRBD2	CASSYSGTKSYEQYF	TGTGCCAGCAGTTACTCGGGGACTAAATCCTACGAGCAGTACTTC
TRBV7-9	TRBJ1-1	-	-	CASSLWLGSDGGDTEAFF	TGTGCCAGCAGCTTATGGTTAGGGTCGGACGGGGGGGACACTGAAGCTTTCTTT
TRBV7-2	TRBJ1-1	once	-	CASSTTRGQKAFF	TGTGCCAGCAGTACTACTAGAGGGCAGAAAGCTTTCTTT
TRBV5-4	TRBJ2-7	once	TRBD2	CASSLDGRAVEQYF	TGTGCCAGCAGCTTGGACGGGAGGGCGGTCGAGCAGTACTTC
TRBV7-2	TRBJ2-7	-	TRBD2	CASSLQTSGTHSYEQYF	TGTGCCAGCAGCTTACAGACTAGCGGAACACATTCCTACGAGCAGTACTTC
TRBV30	TRBJ1-2	-	-	CAWSARTLMGQNYGYTF	TGTGCCTGGAGTGCCAGGACTTTAATGGGCCAGAACTATGGCTACACCTTC
TRBV2	TRBJ1-1	once	-	CAITPGQNTEAFF	TGTGCCATCACCCCGGGACAAAACACTGAAGCTTTCTTT
TRBV6-1	TRBJ1-1	-	-	CASSDRSRTEAFF	TGTGCCAGCAGCGACAGGTCGCGAACTGAAGCTTTCTTT
TRBV11-2	TRBJ1-6	-	TRBD1	CASSLTGTVNSPLHF	TGTGCCAGCAGCTTAACCGGGACAGTTAATTCACCCCTCCACTTT
TRBV27	TRBJ2-7	once	TRBD2	CASSLFGTSGPSSYEQYF	TGTGCCAGCAGTTTATTCGGGACTAGCGGGCCGAGCTCCTACGAGCAGTACTTC
TRBV7-9	TRBJ2-3	-	-	CASSLVGGGTDTQYF	TGTGCCAGCAGCTTAGTTGGGGGCGGCACAGATACGCAGTATTTT
TRBV7-9	TRBJ2-1	-	-	CASSSRVEQFF	TGTGCCAGCAGCTCCCGGGTGGAGCAGTTCTTC
TRBV27	TRBJ2-7	-	-	CASEQGYEQYF	TGTGCCAGTGAACAGGGCTACGAGCAGTACTTC
TRBV5-1	TRBJ2-4	-	TRBD2	CASSLDGGGGKNIQYF	TGCGCCAGCAGCTTGGATGGAGGCGGGGGGAAAAACATTCAGTACTTC
TRBV7-6	TRBJ2-3	-	TRBD2	CASSIAGADTQYF	TGTGCCAGCAGTATAGCGGGGGCAGATACGCAGTATTTT